The entry below describes one TCR beta chain. Its antigen remains unknown. There are 17 residues in the CDR3. Germline V gene sequence: CDR1 SEHNR, CDR2 FQNEAQ (reference sequence). V lost 5 bases to trimming and J lost 2 bases; unmatched junction nucleotides: 9. These data come from a study of radiotherapy plus CTLA-4 blockade in lung cancer. Study-wide results and limits: In blood, tumor-derived TCR clones expanded after radiotherapy plus ipilimumab. In blood, early T cell clone dynamics reportedly predicted response best, together with interferon-beta.

Sequencing used immunoSEQ multiplex PCR; TCRdb keeps in-frame clones, though not all of them. Of about 80,000 clones in the sample, 86% are singletons; the top ten hold 2% to 2.5%. Focal radiation was given together with CTLA-4 blockade (ipilimumab) to patients with chemo-refractory metastatic non-small-cell lung cancer. The source of this sequence is a human donor with non-small cell lung cancer who had a partial response to radiotherapy plus ipilimumab. Sequenced here: peripheral blood, sampled from a patient treated with radiotherapy plus ipilimumab. The J gene is TRBJ2-3, the V gene TRBV7-9, with 11 bases lining up with TRBD2. The CDR3: CASSLTASGRYTDTQYF. CDR3 nucleotide sequence: TGTGCCAGCAGCCTGACGGCTAGCGGGAGGTACACAGATACGCAGTATTTT. The whole variable domain, filled in from reference TRBV7-9 and TRBJ2-3, reads DTGVSQNPRHKITKRGQNVTFRCDPISEHNRLYWYRQTLGQGPEFLTYFQNEAQLEKSRLLSDRFSAERPKGSFSTLEIQRTEQGDSAMYLCASSLTASGRYTDTQYFGPGTRLTVL.